A single sample is the source of the 3 T cell receptor beta chains below, sequenced in a study of T cell responses to AZD1222 COVID-19 vaccine. Measured with immunoSEQ multiplex PCR; TCRdb has only the in-frame clones, and not every one. The data contain around 200,000 clones, around 88% of them seen just once; the ten biggest clones take up roughly 0.49%. Sample: peripheral blood, taken on day 0 of AZD1222 vaccination. Every receptor here comes from an adult in good health.

CDR3 in amino acids: CASSFQEGSYEQYF. CDR3 coding DNA: TGTGCCAGCAGTTTTCAGGAGGGTTCCTACGAGCAGTACTTC. The chain couples TRBV27 to TRBJ2-7; D perhaps matches TRBD2 (6 bases). The germline CDR1 and CDR2 sequences are MNHEY and SMNVEV (reference sequence). The CDR3 covers 14 residues. Trimming removed 3 bases at V and 1 base at J, with 10 bases between.

This clone was detected only once. This chain links TRBV5-1 with TRBJ1-3, with D unresolved. With 0 bases removed from V and 0 bases from J, the gap between germline ends came to 13 bases. The germline gives CDR1 SGHRS, CDR2 YFSETQ. CDR3 size: 17 residues. CDR3 in DNA: TGCGCCAGCAGCTTGGAAGGGAAGATATTCTCTGGAAACACCATATATTTT. Its translation is CASSLEGKIFSGNTIYF.

The chain couples TRBV4-1 to TRBJ2-3, with 8 nucleotides matching TRBD2. Looked up from germline, CDR1 is MGHRA and CDR2 is YSYEKL. The CDR3 is 16 residues long. The ends lost 1 base at V and 5 bases at J; junction bases unmatched: 8. CDR3 residues: CASSQVAGGSGDTQYF. CDR3 nucleotide sequence: TGCGCCAGCAGCCAAGTGGCGGGGGGTTCCGGAGATACGCAGTATTTT.